Listed below are T cell receptor beta chains from one sample, sequenced in a study of blood T cell repertoires in COVID-19. TCRdb's table, derived via immunoSEQ multiplex PCR, lists solely in-frame clones and lacks some. This table has roughly 450,000 clones, less than 95% appearing once. The sequenced sample was PBMCs or T cells enriched from blood (not recorded which). These receptors all stem from a man between 18 and 35 years old who had recovered from COVID-19. Both conserved end residues are trimmed from each CDR3. Fields, in order: V gene, J gene, CDR3 protein.

>TRBV6-1|TRBJ2-7
ASSEGDTHSYEQY
>TRBV27|TRBJ2-7
ASSFVGREAYEQY
>TRBV10-3|TRBJ1-2
AISESTGTRANYGYT
>TRBV21-1|TRBJ2-5
ASSTRQVSETQY
>TRBV11-2|TRBJ2-3
ASSYGLAGTQY
>TRBV4-1|TRBJ1-6
ASSLYPGNNSPLH
>TRBV5-8|TRBJ2-3
ASSGGQIFASTDTQY
>TRBV7-9|TRBJ1-3
ASSLRGGSGNTIY
>TRBV20-1|TRBJ2-1
SALVGHEQF
>TRBV5-1|TRBJ2-7
ASSQVENYEQY
>TRBV7-9|TRBJ2-1
ASSLAGRLHEQF
>TRBV9|TRBJ1-1
ASSVEEGSEAF
>TRBV20-1|TRBJ2-7
SASVQVGGRREQY
>TRBV18|TRBJ1-1
ASSPRGSKAF
>TRBV2|TRBJ2-1
ASKGLAGDNEQF
>TRBV11-3|TRBJ1-1
ASSKEQGFEAF
>TRBV4-1|TRBJ1-2
ASSQDPRGGGGYT
>TRBV28|TRBJ2-1
ASSLSSGSSYNEQF
>TRBV10-3|TRBJ1-2
AISESGAYT
>TRBV18|TRBJ1-1
ASSPGGETEAF
>TRBV10-1|TRBJ2-2
ASGTGAQVGELF
>TRBV28|TRBJ1-5
ASSPRDRRNQPQH
>TRBV13|TRBJ2-2
ASSLLGRTGELF